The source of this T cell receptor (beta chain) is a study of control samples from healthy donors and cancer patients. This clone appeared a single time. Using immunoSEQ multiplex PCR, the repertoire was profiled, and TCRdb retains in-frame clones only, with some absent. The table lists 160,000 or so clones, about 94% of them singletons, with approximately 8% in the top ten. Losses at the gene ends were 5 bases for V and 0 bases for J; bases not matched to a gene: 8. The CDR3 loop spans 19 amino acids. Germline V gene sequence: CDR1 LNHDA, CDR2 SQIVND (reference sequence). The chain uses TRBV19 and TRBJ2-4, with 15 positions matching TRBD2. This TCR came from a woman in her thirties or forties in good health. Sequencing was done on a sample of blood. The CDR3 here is CASSPGLAGGPEAKNIQYF. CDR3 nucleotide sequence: TGTGCCAGTAGTCCGGGACTAGCGGGGGGTCCCGAAGCCAAAAACATTCAGTACTTC.